This TCR beta chain comes out of a study of T cell repertoires in cytomegalovirus infection. V shed 5 bases and J shed 4 bases, with 10 bases lying between them. The CDR3 sequence is 13 residues long. This clonotype occurred many times. A single record per CDR3 protein comes from TCRdb applying MiXCR to the reads. The sample holds around 94,000 distinct CDR3 sequences, approximately 16% seen once. Sequencing was done on a sample of PBMCs. The chain employs TRBV12-3 or TRBV12-4 and TRBJ2-3; D remains unclear. The clonotype was recovered from a human donor in good health (CMV status not recorded). Some clones in this sample may be carry-over from other donors' samples. The chain's CDR3 is CASSPTFSDTQYF. The CDR3 nucleotides are TGTGCCAGCAGTCCCACGTTCTCAGATACGCAGTATTTT.